In its sample, the clone carrying this T cell receptor beta chain was seen once. Antigen: not known. Sequencing was performed with immunoSEQ multiplex PCR; in TCRdb, only in-frame clones are kept and a portion is missing. The sample yields around 74,000 clones, roughly 92% seen once. This sample stems from a study of human versus mouse CDR3 diversity and MHC coevolution. The study's findings and limits: Human T cells were selected on over five MHC II alleles.

CDR1 and CDR2 (germline): SEHNR, FQNEAQ (reference sequence). This CDR3 region has 14 residues. The trim removed 3 bases at V and 4 bases at J, leaving 2 bases unmatched. The sequence was collected from a person between 30 and 69 years old in good health. The genes are TRBV7-9 and TRBJ2-2, with 7 bases matching TRBD1. Sample: naive CD4+ T cells from blood. As for subset: CD45RO-negative CD62L-positive naive CD4 T cells. CDR3: CASSLTGSTGELFF. DNA of the CDR3: TGTGCCAGCAGCTTGACAGGGAGCACCGGGGAGCTGTTTTTT.